The 6 T cell receptor beta chains below come from one sample, sequenced in a study of shared clonotypes between healthy human individuals. Libraries were prepared by immunoSEQ multiplex PCR; TCRdb keeps only in-frame clonotypes and omits some of them. Of 1 million to 1.2 million clones in the sample, about 72% were seen once. Sequencing input: memory CD4+ T cells from PBMCs. Subset defined: CD45RA-negative fraction. These receptors originate from a man younger than 30 in good health. Some clones in this sample may be carry-over from other donors' samples.

This clone was seen once. The CDR3: CASSRGLAGGPGTDTQYF. Written as DNA, the CDR3 is TGTGCCAGCAGTCGCGGACTAGCGGGAGGGCCGGGCACAGATACGCAGTATTTT. The chain is built from TRBV7-9 and TRBJ2-3, with 15 bases aligning to TRBD2. Germline lookup yields CDR1 SEHNR and CDR2 FQNEAQ (reference sequence). V lost 6 bases and J lost 1; bases outside the gene matches: 8. The CDR3 contains 18 residues.

The chain uses TRBV5-6 and TRBJ2-5; D perhaps matches TRBD1 (5 bases). Trimming shortened V by 0 bases and J by 11 bases, and 11 bases separated the two germline ends. From germline, CDR1 is SGHDT and CDR2 YYEEEE. This CDR3 is 12 amino acids long. The CDR3 spells CASSLVGPEQYF. The CDR3 nucleotides are TGTGCCAGCAGCTTGGTGGGGCCAGAGCAGTACTTC.

The V gene is TRBV4-1, the J gene TRBJ1-2; no reliable D call. V was clipped by 1 base and J by 2 bases, with 8 bases between them. This CDR3 has 14 residues. Germline CDR1 and CDR2: MGHRA and YSYEKL. The CDR3 protein is CASSQAARNYGYTF. The CDR3 DNA follows: TGCGCCAGCAGCCAAGCAGCAAGGAACTATGGCTACACCTTC.

The chain links TRBV6-5 to TRBJ2-5; D possibly matches TRBD1 or TRBD2 (6 bases each). The J call may be mistaken, given a closer DNA end match to TRBJ2-7. Germline values: CDR1 MNHEY, CDR2 SVGAGI. The CDR3 contains 15 residues. DNA for the CDR3: TGTGCCAGCAGTGGCGCGTGGGGGGCCCCCTACGAGCAGTACTTC. This gives the protein CASSGAWGAPYEQYF.

The chain recombines TRBV30 with TRBJ1-2; D call uncertain. V lost 7 bases, J lost 8 bases, and 23 bases lay in between. Germline loops: CDR1 GTSNPN, CDR2 SVGIG (reference sequence). This CDR3 contains 14 residues. The CDR3 sequence: CALMEKGDRRGYTF. In DNA form, the CDR3 reads TGTGCCTTAATGGAGAAAGGCGATCGGCGGGGCTACACCTTC.

The chain employs TRBV5-1 and TRBJ2-7; 7 positions match TRBD2. The CDR3 is 14 residues long. From germline, CDR1 is SGHRS and CDR2 YFSETQ. V lost 4 bases, J lost 3 bases, and 7 bases stayed unmatched. The CDR3 is CASSDPGTNYEQYF. The DNA for the CDR3 is TGCGCCAGCAGCGACCCAGGGACTAACTACGAGCAGTACTTC.